This T cell receptor beta chain stems from a study of blood T cell repertoires in COVID-19. Whole-study context: Samples taken during acute and convalescent COVID-19 were collected in the United States, Italy and Spain. T cells, B-cell-depleted T cells, or PBMCs provided the cDNA or gDNA that served as material.

Under the authors' procedure: From reference gene primer amplification, estimates of nucleated cell counts were derived. Profiling relied on immunoSEQ multiplex PCR, and the TCRdb table lists in-frame clones only, not all of them. V and J calls plus clone size are reproduced from that table; the DNA served to infer D and trimming. The sample shows roughly 250,000 clones, around 80% of them seen only once. Germline V gene lookup returns CDR1 MNHNY and CDR2 SVGAGI (reference sequence). The CDR3 is 14 residues long. The junction had 3 bases not matched to a gene; V was cut back by 5 bases and J by 2 bases.

This sequence originates from a woman in her 40s with active or convalescent COVID-19. The sample consisted of peripheral blood. The V call is TRBV6-6, the J call TRBJ1-5; 7 bases are shared with TRBD1. This CDR3 reads CASSSTGGNQPQHF. The CDR3 coding sequence is TGTGCCAGCAGTAGTACAGGGGGCAATCAGCCCCAGCATTTT.